Here is one T cell receptor beta chain with its context. V was trimmed by 6 bases and J by 8 bases, leaving 17 bases between them. This CDR3 comprises 13 residues. Germline V lookup: CDR1 SQVTM, CDR2 ANQGSEA. MiXCR, run by TCRdb on the 5' RACE reads, gives a single entry per CDR3 protein. Among about 12,000 distinct CDR3 sequences listed, 51% were seen once. Treg sorting used a CD4+CD25+CD127-/low gate. The specimen was tumor-infiltrating Tregs sorted from the breast tumor. The receptor was isolated from a female donor with breast cancer. The rearrangement joins TRBV29-1 to TRBJ2-1, with D perhaps being TRBD1 or TRBD2 (5 bases each). DNA for the CDR3: TGCAGCGTCCAGAGGGGCAGGGTCGATGAGCAGTTCTTC. Its translation is CSVQRGRVDEQFF.